These T cell receptor beta chains were read from a single sample in a study of cytomegalovirus exposure and HLA in healthy donors. Libraries were prepared by immunoSEQ multiplex PCR; TCRdb keeps only in-frame clonotypes and omits some of them. The sample records under 200,000 clones, over 75% being singletons. The sample consisted of PBMCs. Source of these receptors: a woman in her fifties or sixties in good health and CMV-seronegative. Each CDR3 is given with its conserved first and last residue. D genes are given only for firm matches. Not all rows give a size; the values are once, few, many and, for expanded clones, a class.

v_gene	d_gene	j_gene	abundance	CDR3aa
TRBV6-4	-	TRBJ2-7	-	CASSVSSPYEQYF
TRBV10-2	-	TRBJ1-1	-	CASSQPTANTEAFF
TRBV4-1	-	TRBJ2-7	-	CASSQTGVGTPYEQYF
TRBV29-1	TRBD1	TRBJ2-7	-	CSVEEGGTGGTYEQYF
TRBV5-1	TRBD1	TRBJ2-2	-	CVSSLAGTVNTGELFF
TRBV19	TRBD2	TRBJ2-1	-	CASSIARRASGRAGPKYNEQFF
TRBV6-1	TRBD1	TRBJ2-3	-	CASSGRDRDTDTQYF
TRBV5-1	TRBD2	TRBJ2-3	-	CASSPGLAEADTQYF
TRBV28	-	TRBJ2-7	-	CASRTASSPTYEQYF
TRBV6-6	-	TRBJ1-5	-	CASSYSRGRAGQPQHF
TRBV19	TRBD2	TRBJ2-2	-	CASRIREGTGELFF
TRBV29-1	TRBD1	TRBJ2-3	-	CSGGQGVSTDTQYF
TRBV9	-	TRBJ2-7	-	CASSLAPPGEQYF
TRBV28	-	TRBJ1-2	-	CASSPQAGPGGYTF
TRBV6-5	-	TRBJ2-7	-	CASSYRVRDYEQYF
TRBV28	TRBD1	TRBJ2-6	few	CASTPQGGANVLTF
TRBV5-1	TRBD1	TRBJ1-4	-	CASRRGTGGFATNEKLFF
TRBV20-1	-	TRBJ2-5	-	CSARDSPVWYF
TRBV27	-	TRBJ2-1	-	CASSLTQRVPQFF
TRBV5-1	TRBD1	TRBJ2-7	-	CASSLAGQGPYEQYF
TRBV11-2	-	TRBJ1-3	-	CASSLGGNTIYF
TRBV29-1	TRBD1	TRBJ2-3	-	CSVDESDRGLADTQYF
TRBV27	-	TRBJ2-6	-	CASSLRVSGANVLTF
TRBV25-1	-	TRBJ1-2	-	CASSEFQGYGYTF
TRBV18	TRBD1	TRBJ1-4	once	CASSPGQGGEKLFF
TRBV28	TRBD1	TRBJ1-1	-	CASSSPGQGLYQAFF
TRBV28	-	TRBJ2-5	-	CASRGTLRKETQYF
TRBV5-1	TRBD2	TRBJ2-2	-	CASSLTSGTNTGELFF
TRBV2	TRBD2	TRBJ2-1	-	CASSEGGRGTSGRGEQFF
TRBV7-2	-	TRBJ1-5	once	CASSLGTAGRQPQHF
TRBV7-9	TRBD1	TRBJ2-7	once	CASSLANIRDRVSYEQYF
TRBV28	TRBD2	TRBJ2-7	-	CASSFWGGSYYYEQYF
TRBV2	TRBD1	TRBJ1-5	-	CASQGENQPQHF
TRBV15	-	TRBJ1-2	once	CATSRGTAGYGYTF
TRBV5-5	-	TRBJ1-2	-	CASSLDRQAGGYTF
TRBV11-2	-	TRBJ2-1	-	CASSLSGLPYNEQFF
TRBV28	TRBD2	TRBJ2-7	-	CAVGRAIYEQYF
TRBV27	TRBD1	TRBJ1-5	few	CASSTDRGKSQHF
TRBV30	-	TRBJ2-5	-	CAWIGRGETQYF
TRBV18	-	TRBJ2-6	-	CASSPVATTGANVLTF
TRBV7-2	TRBD1	TRBJ2-7	-	CASSGQPGQGDSYEQYF